This T cell receptor beta chain emerged from a study of blood T cell repertoires in COVID-19. For the study at large: The United States, Italy and Spain provided the acute and convalescent COVID-19 samples. In each case, the material was cDNA or gDNA derived from T cells, B-cell-depleted T cells, or PBMCs.

Methods used by the authors: How many nucleated cells were present was estimated from reference gene primer amplification. Method: immunoSEQ multiplex PCR; TCRdb's copy keeps in-frame clones and lacks some. V and J calls and clone size are those listed in that table; D and trimming were worked out from the DNA. The table includes roughly 100,000 clones, about 80% detected once. This CDR3 contains 16 residues. V dropped 3 bases and J dropped 1; count of bases not matched to a gene: 9. CDR1 is SQVTM and CDR2 is ANQGSEA in the germline V gene. The rearrangement joins TRBV29-1 to TRBJ2-1; 7 bases line up with TRBD2. This clonotype was sampled from a human donor in a cohort sampled during active or convalescent COVID-19. The sequenced sample was peripheral blood. CDR3 region: CSVEGGLEGSYNEQFF. In nucleotides, the CDR3 is TGCAGCGTTGAGGGGGGGTTAGAAGGGTCCTACAATGAGCAGTTCTTC.